This T cell receptor (beta chain) was profiled in a study of vaccination and CD4 T cells after COVID-19. Looking at the study overall: Six males and four females, two of them Hispanic, were enrolled as convalescents. Regarding the study as a whole: SARS-CoV-2-reactive clonotypes showed a nonsignificant median rise from roughly 21 to 40.

This clonotype has a handful of counts. Its antigen is as yet unknown. A read error may produce the germline difference seen at one junction end. This CDR3 has 17 amino acids. From germline, CDR1 is SGHNT and CDR2 YENEEA. Treatment indicated: approximately 9-day PBMC culture with coronavirus spike peptide pools or control peptides (ViraFEST assay). PCR-confirmed positives ranged from March to December 2020, preceding US Alpha, Beta and Delta variants. Cultured CD4+ T-cell DNA underwent Oncomine TCR Beta short-read sequencing. In TCRdb, the PCR reads were re-called with MiXCR into one record per CDR3 protein. The data show fewer than 13,000 distinct CDR3 sequences, with around 43% seen just once and roughly 30% held by the top ten.

The clonotype was recovered from a human donor who had recovered from COVID-19. The material sequenced was CD4+ T cells from blood, cultured in vitro. This chain joins TRBV11-3 and TRBJ1-6, with no clear D. The DNA of the CDR3 is TGTGCCAGCAGCTTAGGGCTCGCAAAACCCTATAGTTCACCCCTCCACTTT. It encodes CASSLGLAKPYSSPLHF.